The T cell receptor beta chain described here comes from a study of shared clonotypes between healthy human individuals (dated by TCRdb to the early 2020s). Regarding the research as a whole: The cohort included a few men and two women between 18 and 49 years of age. Per donor, three plates each were used for CD4 naive and CD4 memory, two for CD8 naive, and one for CD8 memory. To estimate repertoire size and how much clonotype sharing occurs between individuals, the study deeply sequenced the blood TCR repertoires of roughly 5 healthy adults. To increase sequencing depth and limit assay-specific biases, different laboratories used diverse techniques to prepare libraries and sequence TCR repertoires. Per donor, leukapheresis produced somewhere between about 0.94 and 9.5 billion PBMCs. Study-wide findings and limitations: Rarefaction of sorted-subset datasets indicated incomplete sequencing despite the large sequencing depth. Compared with non-shared clonotypes, clonotypes shared by all four sorted-subset donors had higher generation probabilities. Naive subsets generally had larger estimated clonotype richness than memory subsets did. About 5% of naive CD4, around 3.6% of naive CD8, approximately 2% of memory CD4, and roughly 0.4% of memory CD8 clonotypes were shared across several donors. Because the study included a small number of donors, the genetic and exposure-history diversity represented was limited. Sampling was restricted to blood, and TCR repertoires in tissue are likely to differ from TCR repertoires in blood. Pairwise subsampling led to the expectation that sequencing depth would affect the degree of clonotype sharing among donors.

The donors were healthy, HIV-negative adults who had no recently reported acute infections or vaccinations. Only Caucasian adults living in Nashville, Tennessee, USA were represented among the donors. CD8 memory samples were composed of magnetically selected CD45RO+ cells combined with CCR7-negative CD45RA+ effector memory (TemRA) cells. Blood was obtained by leukapheresis, after which PBMCs were separated by Ficoll-Histopaque density gradient centrifugation and cryopreserved in liquid nitrogen vapor phase. Purity and quantity of every magnetically sorted T cell population were checked by analytical flow cytometry. Each sorted fraction had its genomic DNA isolated and then quantified by UV absorbance on a Nanodrop 2000c. CDR1 MDHEN and CDR2 SYDVKM are derived from the germline V gene. Reading from cysteine to phenylalanine, the CDR3 counts 16 amino acids. The DNA shown is the 48-base CDR3, in frame from base 1. Between the V and J ends, shortened by 6 bases and 0 bases respectively, the junction contains 14 bases.

This clone was seen a single time. The antigen it binds to is not known. No base-level quality is on record; no much larger clone is a single base apart. Using the deep immunoSEQ assay, multiplex PCR amplified TCR CDR3 regions from genomic DNA. Extracted genomic DNA from each cell subset was spread evenly across all wells of several immunoSEQ 96-well plates, with each plate serving as a replicate. For sorted subsets, 200 ng of genomic DNA, equivalent to around 30,000 T cell genomes, went into each replicate PCR. Purified libraries were quantified with a Qubit 3.0 fluorometer, sized on a Bioanalyzer 2100, and re-quantified with the KAPA Library Quantification kit. Every immunoSEQ 96-well plate was sequenced on a dedicated single-read 150-cycle Illumina NextSeq 550 flow cell. In the source study's methods: The immunoSEQ output contained only junctional sequences without quality scores, so filtering could not match that applied to full-length reads. To assign V/J genes and CDR3, sequences were annotated using PyIR, a Python wrapper for IgBLAST v1.9, with IMGT germline references. Any read was removed if the V/J assignment was weak (E-value above 1e-6), the CDR3 was missing, or the read contained stop codons, out-of-frame junctions, or ambiguous translated residues. V3J clonotypes were defined as sequences sharing the same inferred V gene, J gene, and CDR3 amino acid sequence. Percentage overlap between repertoires was calculated by dividing the number of shared unique clonotypes by the size of the smaller repertoire. Richness of each repertoire was evaluated using RTK rarefaction, the Chao1 estimator, and Recon v2.1 estimates of unobserved clonotypes. For all TCRbeta clonotypes obtained by the gDNA method from four donors, generation probabilities were computed with OLGA. The clones in this table, taken by TCRdb from immuneACCESS, are in-frame only. Not every clone is retained; where verified, under half of the shortfall comes from an unresolved V gene, and the cause of the rest is unknown. V and J calls and clone size are copied from that table; D and trimming were computed from the DNA. This sample comprises a few hundred thousand clones, 95% to 97% of them detected only once. The top ten clonotypes cover about 0.32% of the sample.

The sequence derives from a man younger than 45 in good health. The chain is assembled from TRBV28 and TRBJ2-2; TRBD2 is possibly the D segment (6 matching bases). The source material was memory CD8+ T cells sorted from blood. The cell subset or site tag for this specimen amounts to: CD45RO+ cells pooled with CCR7-negative TemRA cells. In nucleotides, the sequence is TGTGCCAGCAGGCTTCGCGGGACGGCGAACACCGGGGAGCTGTTTTTT. This yields the protein CASRLRGTANTGELFF.